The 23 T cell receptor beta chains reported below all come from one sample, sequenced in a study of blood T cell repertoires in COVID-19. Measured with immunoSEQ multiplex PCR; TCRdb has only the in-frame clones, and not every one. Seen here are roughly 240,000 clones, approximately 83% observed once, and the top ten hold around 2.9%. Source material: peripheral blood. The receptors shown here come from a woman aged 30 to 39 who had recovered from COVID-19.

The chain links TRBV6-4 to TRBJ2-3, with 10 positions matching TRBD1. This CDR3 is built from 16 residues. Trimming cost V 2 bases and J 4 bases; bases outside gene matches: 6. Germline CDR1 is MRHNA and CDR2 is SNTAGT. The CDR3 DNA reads TGTGCCAGCAGTGACAAACCGGGACAGGGGTCAGATACGCAGTATTTT. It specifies CASSDKPGQGSDTQYF.

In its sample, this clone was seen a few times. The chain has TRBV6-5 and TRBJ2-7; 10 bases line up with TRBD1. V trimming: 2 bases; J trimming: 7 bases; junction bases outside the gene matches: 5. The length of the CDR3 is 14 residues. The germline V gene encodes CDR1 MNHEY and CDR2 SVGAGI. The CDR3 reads CASSYRGQGREQYF. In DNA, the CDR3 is TGTGCCAGCAGTTACCGGGGACAGGGGCGAGAGCAGTACTTC.

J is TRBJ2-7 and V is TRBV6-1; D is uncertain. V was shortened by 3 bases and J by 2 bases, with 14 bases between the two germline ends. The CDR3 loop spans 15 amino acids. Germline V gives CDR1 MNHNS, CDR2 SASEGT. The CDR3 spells CASSDRSPRPYEQYF. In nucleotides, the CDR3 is TGTGCCAGCAGTGATCGATCTCCGCGGCCCTACGAGCAGTACTTC.

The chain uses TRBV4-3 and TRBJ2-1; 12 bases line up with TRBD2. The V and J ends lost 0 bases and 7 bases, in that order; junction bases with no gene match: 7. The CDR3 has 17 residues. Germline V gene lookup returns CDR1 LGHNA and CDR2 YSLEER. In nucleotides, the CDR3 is TGCGCCAGCAGCCAAGATCAAGGACTAGCGGGATTTAATGAGCAGTTCTTC. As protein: CASSQDQGLAGFNEQFF.

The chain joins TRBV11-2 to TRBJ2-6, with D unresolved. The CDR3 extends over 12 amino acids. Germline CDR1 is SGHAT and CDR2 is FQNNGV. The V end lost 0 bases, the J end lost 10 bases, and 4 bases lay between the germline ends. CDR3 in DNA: TGTGCCAGCAGCTTAGATAGAAACGTCCTGACTTTC. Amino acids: CASSLDRNVLTF.

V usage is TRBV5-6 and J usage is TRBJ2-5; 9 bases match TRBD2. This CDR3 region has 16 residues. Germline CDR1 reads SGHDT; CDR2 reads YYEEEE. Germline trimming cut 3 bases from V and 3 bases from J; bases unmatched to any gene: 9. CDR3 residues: CASSSYYSGGKETQYF. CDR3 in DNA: TGTGCCAGCAGCTCATACTATAGCGGGGGAAAAGAGACCCAGTACTTC.

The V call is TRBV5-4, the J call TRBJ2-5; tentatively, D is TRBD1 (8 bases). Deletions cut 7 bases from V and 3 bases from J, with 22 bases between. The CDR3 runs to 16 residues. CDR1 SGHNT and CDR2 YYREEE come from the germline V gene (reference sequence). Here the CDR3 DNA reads TGTGCCAGCTGGGGGGGGGAACAGGGGGGTAAAGAGACCCAGTACTTC. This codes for CASWGGEQGGKETQYF.

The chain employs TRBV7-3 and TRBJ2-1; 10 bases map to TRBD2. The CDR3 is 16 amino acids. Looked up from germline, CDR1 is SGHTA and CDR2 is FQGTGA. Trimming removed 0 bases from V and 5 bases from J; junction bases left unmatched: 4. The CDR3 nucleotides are TGTGCCAGCAGCTTAACAATCCTAGCGGGGGACAATGAGCAGTTCTTC. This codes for CASSLTILAGDNEQFF.

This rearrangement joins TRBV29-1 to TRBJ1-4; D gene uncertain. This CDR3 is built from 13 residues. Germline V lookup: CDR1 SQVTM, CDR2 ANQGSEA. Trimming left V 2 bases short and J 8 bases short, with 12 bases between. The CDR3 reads CSVERGSGEKLFF. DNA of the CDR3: TGCAGCGTTGAACGTGGGTCGGGGGAAAAACTGTTTTTT. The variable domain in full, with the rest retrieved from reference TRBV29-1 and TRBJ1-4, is SAVISQKPSRDICQRGTSLTIQCQVDSQVTMMFWYRQQPGQSLTLIATANQGSEATYESGFVIDKFPISRPNLTFSTLTVSNMSPEDSSIYLCSVERGSGEKLFFGSGTQLSVL.

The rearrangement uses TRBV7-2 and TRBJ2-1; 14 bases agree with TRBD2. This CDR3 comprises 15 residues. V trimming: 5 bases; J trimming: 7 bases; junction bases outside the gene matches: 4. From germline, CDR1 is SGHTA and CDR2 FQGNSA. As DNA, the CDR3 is TGTGCCAGCAGCCTGACTAGCGGGGGGGCTAATGAGCAGTTCTTC. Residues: CASSLTSGGANEQFF. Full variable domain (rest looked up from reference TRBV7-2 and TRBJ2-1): GAGVSQSPSNKVTEKGKDVELRCDPISGHTALYWYRQSLGQGLEFLIYFQGNSAPDKSGLPSDRFSAERTGGSVSTLTIQRTQQEDSAVYLCASSLTSGGANEQFFGPGTRLTVL.

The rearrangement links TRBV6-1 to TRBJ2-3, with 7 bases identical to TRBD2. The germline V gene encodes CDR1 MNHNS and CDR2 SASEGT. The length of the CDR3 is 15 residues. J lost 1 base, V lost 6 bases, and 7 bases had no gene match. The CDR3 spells CASRDGGSGTDTQYF. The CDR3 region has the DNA TGTGCCAGCAGAGACGGGGGGAGCGGCACAGATACGCAGTATTTT.

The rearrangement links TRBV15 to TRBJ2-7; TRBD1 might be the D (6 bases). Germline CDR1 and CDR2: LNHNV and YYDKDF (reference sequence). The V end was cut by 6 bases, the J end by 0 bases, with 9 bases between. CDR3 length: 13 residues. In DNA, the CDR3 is TGTGCCACCAGTGGGGACAACTCCTACGAGCAGTACTTC. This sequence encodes CATSGDNSYEQYF.

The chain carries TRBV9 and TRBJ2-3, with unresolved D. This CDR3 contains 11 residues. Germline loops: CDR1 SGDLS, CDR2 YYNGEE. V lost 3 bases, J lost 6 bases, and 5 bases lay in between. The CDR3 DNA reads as TGTGCCAGCAGCGCCCTCGATACGCAGTATTTT. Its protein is CASSALDTQYF.

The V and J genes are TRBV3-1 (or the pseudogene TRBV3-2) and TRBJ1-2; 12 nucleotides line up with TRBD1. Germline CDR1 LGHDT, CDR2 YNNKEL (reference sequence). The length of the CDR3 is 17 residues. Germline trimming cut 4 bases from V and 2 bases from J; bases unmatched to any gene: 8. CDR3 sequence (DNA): TGTGCCAGCAGCCGTGCCGGGACAGGGGGCGCGAACTATGGCTACACCTTC. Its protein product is CASSRAGTGGANYGYTF.

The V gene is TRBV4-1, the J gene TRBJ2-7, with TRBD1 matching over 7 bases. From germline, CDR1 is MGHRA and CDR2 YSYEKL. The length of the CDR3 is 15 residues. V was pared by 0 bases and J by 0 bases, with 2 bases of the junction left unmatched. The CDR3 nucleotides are TGCGCCAGCAGCCAAGAATACAGGGGCTCCTACGAGCAGTACTTC. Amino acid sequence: CASSQEYRGSYEQYF.

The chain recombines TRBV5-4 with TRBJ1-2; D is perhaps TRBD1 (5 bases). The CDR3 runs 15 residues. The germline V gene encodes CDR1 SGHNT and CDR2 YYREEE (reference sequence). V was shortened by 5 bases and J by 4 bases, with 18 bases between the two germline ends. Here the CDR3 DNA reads TGTGCCAGCAGTTCTGCGGGGGAAATTGTCTATGGCTACACCTTC. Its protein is CASSSAGEIVYGYTF.

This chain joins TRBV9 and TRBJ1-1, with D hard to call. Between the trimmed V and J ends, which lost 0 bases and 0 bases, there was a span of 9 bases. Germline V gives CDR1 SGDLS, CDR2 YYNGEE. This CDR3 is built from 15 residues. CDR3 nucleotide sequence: TGTGCCAGCAGCGTAGGCAGAGGGTTGAACACTGAAGCTTTCTTT. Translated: CASSVGRGLNTEAFF. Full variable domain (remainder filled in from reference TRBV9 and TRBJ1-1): DSGVTQTPKHLITATGQRVTLRCSPRSGDLSVYWYQQSLDQGLQFLIQYYNGEERAKGNILERFSAQQFPDLHSELNLSSLELGDSALYFCASSVGRGLNTEAFFGQGTRLTVV.

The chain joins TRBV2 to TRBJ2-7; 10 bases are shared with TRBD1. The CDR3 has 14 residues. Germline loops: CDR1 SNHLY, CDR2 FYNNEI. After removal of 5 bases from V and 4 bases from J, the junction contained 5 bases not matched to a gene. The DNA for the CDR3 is TGTGCCAGCAGTCCGGACAGGGGGTCGTACGAGCAGTACTTC. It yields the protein CASSPDRGSYEQYF.

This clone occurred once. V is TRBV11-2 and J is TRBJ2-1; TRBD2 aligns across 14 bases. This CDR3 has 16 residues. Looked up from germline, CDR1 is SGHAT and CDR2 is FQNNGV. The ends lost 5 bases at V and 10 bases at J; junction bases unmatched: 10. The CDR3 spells CASSSGGLAGVWEQFF. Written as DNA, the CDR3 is TGTGCCAGCAGCAGCGGGGGACTAGCGGGGGTATGGGAGCAGTTCTTC.

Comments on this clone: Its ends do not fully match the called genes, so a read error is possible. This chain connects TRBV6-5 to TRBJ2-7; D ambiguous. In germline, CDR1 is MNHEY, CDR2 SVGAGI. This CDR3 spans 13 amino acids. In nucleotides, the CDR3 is TGTGCCAGCAGTTCGCAAGTTTCGTACGGGCAGTACTTC. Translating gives CASSSQVSYGQYF.

CDR3 bases: TGTGCCAGTAGTATTTCTACCGCCGGACTTAGCAATCAGCCCCAGCATTTT. Its protein product is CASSISTAGLSNQPQHF. This chain links TRBV19 with TRBJ1-5; unclear D gene. Germline CDR1 LNHDA, CDR2 SQIVND (reference sequence). The CDR3 extends over 17 amino acids. Between the trimmed V and J ends, which lost 3 bases and 0 bases, there was a span of 15 bases.

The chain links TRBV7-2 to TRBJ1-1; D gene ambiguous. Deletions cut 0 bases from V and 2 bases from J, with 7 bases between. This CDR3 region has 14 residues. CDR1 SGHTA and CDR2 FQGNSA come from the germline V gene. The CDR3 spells CASSLASKNTEAFF. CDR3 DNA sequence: TGTGCCAGCAGCTTAGCTTCTAAAAACACTGAAGCTTTCTTT.

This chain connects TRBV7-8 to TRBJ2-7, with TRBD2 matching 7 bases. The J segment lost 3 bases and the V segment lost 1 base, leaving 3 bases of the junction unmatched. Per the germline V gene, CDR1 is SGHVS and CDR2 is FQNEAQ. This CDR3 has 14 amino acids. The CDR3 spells CASSLEGGGYEQYF. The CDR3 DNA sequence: TGTGCCAGCAGCTTAGAGGGCGGGGGCTACGAGCAGTACTTC.